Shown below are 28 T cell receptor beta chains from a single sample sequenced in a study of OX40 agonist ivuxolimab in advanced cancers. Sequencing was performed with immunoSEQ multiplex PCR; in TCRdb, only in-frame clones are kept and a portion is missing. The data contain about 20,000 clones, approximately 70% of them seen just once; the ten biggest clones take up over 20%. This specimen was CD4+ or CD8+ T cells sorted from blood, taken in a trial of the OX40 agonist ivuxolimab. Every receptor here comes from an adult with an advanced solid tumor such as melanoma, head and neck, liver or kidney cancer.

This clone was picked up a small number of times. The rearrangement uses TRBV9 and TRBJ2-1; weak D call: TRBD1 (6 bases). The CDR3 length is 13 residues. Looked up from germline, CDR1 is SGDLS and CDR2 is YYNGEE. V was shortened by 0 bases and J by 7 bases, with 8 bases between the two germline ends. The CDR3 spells CASSVGTANEQFF. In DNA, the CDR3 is TGTGCCAGCAGCGTAGGGACAGCTAATGAGCAGTTCTTC.

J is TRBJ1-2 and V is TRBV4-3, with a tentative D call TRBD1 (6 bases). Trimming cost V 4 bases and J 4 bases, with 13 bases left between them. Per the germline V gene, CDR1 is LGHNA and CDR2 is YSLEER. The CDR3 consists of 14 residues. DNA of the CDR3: TGCGCCAGCAGCCCAGAGGGGGTCGGCTATGGCTACACCTTC. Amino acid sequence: CASSPEGVGYGYTF.

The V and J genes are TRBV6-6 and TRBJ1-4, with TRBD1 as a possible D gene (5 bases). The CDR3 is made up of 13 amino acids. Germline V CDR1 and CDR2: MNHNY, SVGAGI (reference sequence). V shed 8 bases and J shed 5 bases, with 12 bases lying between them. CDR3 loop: CASATVTNEKLFF. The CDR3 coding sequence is TGTGCCAGCGCGACAGTGACGAATGAAAAACTGTTTTTT.

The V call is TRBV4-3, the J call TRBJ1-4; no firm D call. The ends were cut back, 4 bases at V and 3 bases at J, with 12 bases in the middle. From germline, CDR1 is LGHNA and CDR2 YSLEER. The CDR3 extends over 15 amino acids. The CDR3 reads CASSPGGSANEKLFF. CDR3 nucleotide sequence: TGCGCCAGCAGCCCCGGCGGGTCGGCTAATGAAAAACTGTTTTTT.

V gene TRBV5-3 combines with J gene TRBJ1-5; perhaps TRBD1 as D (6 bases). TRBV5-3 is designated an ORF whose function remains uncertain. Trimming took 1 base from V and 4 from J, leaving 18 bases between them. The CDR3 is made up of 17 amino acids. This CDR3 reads CARSLHPDGGRNQPQHF. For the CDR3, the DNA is TGTGCCAGAAGCTTGCATCCGGACGGGGGGCGAAATCAGCCCCAGCATTTT.

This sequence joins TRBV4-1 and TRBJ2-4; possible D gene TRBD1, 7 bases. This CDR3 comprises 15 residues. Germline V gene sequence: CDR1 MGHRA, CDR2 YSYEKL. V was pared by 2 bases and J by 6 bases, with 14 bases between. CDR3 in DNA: TGCGCCAGCAGCCAAAGGGGGCTGGGGGGAAACATTCAGTACTTC. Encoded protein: CASSQRGLGGNIQYF.

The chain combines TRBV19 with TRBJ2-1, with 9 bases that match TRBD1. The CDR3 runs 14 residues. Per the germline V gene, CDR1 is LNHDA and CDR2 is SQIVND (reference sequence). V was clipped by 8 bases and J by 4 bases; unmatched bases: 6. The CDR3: CASRAGTGYNEQFF. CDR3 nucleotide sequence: TGTGCCAGTCGAGCCGGGACAGGGTACAATGAGCAGTTCTTC.

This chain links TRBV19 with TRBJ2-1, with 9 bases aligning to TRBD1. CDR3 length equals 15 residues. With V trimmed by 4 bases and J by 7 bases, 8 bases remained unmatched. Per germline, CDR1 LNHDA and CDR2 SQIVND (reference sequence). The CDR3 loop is CASSTKGQGQNEQFF. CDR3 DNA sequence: TGTGCCAGTAGTACAAAAGGACAGGGGCAGAATGAGCAGTTCTTC.

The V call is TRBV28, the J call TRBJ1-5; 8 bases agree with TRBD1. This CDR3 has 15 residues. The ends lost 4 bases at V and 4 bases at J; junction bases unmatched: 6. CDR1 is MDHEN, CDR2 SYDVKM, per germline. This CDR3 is CASSSGQGWNQPQHF. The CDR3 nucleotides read TGTGCCAGCAGTTCCGGACAGGGTTGGAATCAGCCCCAGCATTTT. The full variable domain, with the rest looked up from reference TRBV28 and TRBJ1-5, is DVKVTQSSRYLVKRTGEKVFLECVQDMDHENMFWYRQDPGLGLRLIYFSYDVKMKEKGDIPEGYSVSREKKERFSLILESASTNQTSMYLCASSSGQGWNQPQHFGDGTRLSIL.

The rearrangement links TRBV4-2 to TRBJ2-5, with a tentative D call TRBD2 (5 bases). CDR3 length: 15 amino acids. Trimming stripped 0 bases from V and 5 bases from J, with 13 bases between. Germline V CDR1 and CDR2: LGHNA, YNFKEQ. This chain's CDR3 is CASSQEWAGAETQYF. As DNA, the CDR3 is TGTGCCAGCAGCCAAGAATGGGCGGGTGCGGAGACCCAGTACTTC.

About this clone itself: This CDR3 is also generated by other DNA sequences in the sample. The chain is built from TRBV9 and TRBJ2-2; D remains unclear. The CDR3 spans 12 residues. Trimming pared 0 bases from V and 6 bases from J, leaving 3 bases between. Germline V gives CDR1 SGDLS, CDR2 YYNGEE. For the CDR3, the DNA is TGTGCCAGCAGCGTAGGGTCCGGGGAGCTGTTTTTT. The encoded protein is CASSVGSGELFF.

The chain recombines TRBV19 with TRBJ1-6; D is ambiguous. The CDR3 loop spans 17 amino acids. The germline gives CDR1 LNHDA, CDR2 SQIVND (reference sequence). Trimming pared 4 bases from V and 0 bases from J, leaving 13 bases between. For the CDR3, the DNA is TGTGCCAGTAGTAATATGCAGGACGTCTCCTATAATTCACCCCTCCACTTT. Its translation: CASSNMQDVSYNSPLHF.

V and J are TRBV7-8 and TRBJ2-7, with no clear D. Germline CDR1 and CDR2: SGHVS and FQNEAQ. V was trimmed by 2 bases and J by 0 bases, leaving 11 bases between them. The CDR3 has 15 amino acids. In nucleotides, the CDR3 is TGTGCCAGCAGCTTACTACCCGGCACCTCCTACGAGCAGTACTTC. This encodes CASSLLPGTSYEQYF. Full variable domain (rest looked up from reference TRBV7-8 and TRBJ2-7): GAGVSQSPRYKVAKRGQDVALRCDPISGHVSLFWYQQALGQGPEFLTYFQNEAQLDKSGLPSDRFFAERPEGSVSTLKIQRTQQEDSAVYLCASSLLPGTSYEQYFGPGTRLTVT.

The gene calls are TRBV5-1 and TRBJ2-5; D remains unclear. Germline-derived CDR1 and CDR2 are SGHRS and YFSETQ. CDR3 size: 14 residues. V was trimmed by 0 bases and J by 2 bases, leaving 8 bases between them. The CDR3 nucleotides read TGCGCCAGCAGCTTGGAGTCCCGGCAAGAGACCCAGTACTTC. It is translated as CASSLESRQETQYF.

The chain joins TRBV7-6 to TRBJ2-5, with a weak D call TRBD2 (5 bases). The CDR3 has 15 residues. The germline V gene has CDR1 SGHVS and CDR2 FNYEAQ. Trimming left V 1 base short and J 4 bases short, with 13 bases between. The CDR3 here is CASSLDSRLAETQYF. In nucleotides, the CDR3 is TGTGCCAGCAGCTTAGATAGTAGGCTAGCAGAGACCCAGTACTTC.

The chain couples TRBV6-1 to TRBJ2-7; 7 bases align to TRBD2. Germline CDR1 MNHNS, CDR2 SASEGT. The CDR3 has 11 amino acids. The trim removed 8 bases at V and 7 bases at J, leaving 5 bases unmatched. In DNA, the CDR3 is TGTGCCAGCGGCGGGGGAGGGGAGCAGTACTTC. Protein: CASGGGGEQYF.

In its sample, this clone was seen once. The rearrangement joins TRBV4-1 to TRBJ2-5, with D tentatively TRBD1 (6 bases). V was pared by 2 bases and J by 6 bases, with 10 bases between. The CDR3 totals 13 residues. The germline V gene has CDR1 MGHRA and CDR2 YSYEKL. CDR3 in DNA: TGCGCCAGCAGCCAACAGGGGTTTCAGACCCAGTACTTC. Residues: CASSQQGFQTQYF.

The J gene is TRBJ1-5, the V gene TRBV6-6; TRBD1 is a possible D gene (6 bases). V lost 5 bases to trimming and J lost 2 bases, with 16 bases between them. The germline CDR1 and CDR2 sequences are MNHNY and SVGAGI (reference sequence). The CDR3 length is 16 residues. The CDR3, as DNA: TGTGCCAGCAGTAGGACGATGACAGGCCGCAATCAGCCCCAGCATTTT. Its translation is CASSRTMTGRNQPQHF.

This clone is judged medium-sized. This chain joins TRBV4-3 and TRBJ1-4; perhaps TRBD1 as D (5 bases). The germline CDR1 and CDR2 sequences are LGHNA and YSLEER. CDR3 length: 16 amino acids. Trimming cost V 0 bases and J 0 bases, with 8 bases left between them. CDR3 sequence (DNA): TGCGCCAGCAGCCAAGATAGGGGAACAACTAATGAAAAACTGTTTTTT. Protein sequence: CASSQDRGTTNEKLFF.

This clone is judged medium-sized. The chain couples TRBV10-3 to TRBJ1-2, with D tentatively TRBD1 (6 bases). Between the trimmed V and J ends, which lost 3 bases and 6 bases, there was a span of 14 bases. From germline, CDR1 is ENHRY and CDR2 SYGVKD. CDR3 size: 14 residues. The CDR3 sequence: CAISDLGRGDGYTF. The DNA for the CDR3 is TGTGCCATCAGTGATTTGGGCAGGGGCGATGGCTACACCTTC.

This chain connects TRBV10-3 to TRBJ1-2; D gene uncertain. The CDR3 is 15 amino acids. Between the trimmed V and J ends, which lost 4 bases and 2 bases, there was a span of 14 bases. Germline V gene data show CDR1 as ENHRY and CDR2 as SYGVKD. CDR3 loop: CAISGVEGPNYGYTF. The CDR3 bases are TGTGCCATCAGTGGAGTCGAGGGCCCCAACTATGGCTACACCTTC.

The CDR3 region has the DNA TGTGCCAGCAGCTCAGGGGGACCTGAAGCTTTCTTT. Translating it yields CASSSGGPEAFF. The V gene is TRBV7-6, the J gene TRBJ1-1; 7 positions match TRBD1. The CDR3 loop spans 12 amino acids. With V trimmed by 4 bases and J by 6 bases, 2 bases remained unmatched. Germline CDR1 reads SGHVS; CDR2 reads FNYEAQ.

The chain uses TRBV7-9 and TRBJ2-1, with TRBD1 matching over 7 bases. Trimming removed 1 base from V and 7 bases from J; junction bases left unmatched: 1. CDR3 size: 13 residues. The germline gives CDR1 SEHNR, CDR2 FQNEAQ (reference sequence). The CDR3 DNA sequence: TGTGCCAGCAGCTTAGTCAGGGGGAATGAGCAGTTCTTC. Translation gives CASSLVRGNEQFF.

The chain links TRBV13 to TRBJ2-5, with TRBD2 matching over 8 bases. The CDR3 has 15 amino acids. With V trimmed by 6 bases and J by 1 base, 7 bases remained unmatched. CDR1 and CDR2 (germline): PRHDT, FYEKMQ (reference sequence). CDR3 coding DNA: TGTGCCAGCAGTTATCCCAGCGGGGGCCAAGAGACCCAGTACTTC. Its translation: CASSYPSGGQETQYF.

CDR3 sequence reads: CASSRGEDNSPLHF. CDR3 nucleotide sequence: TGTGCCAGCAGTAGGGGCGAGGATAATTCACCCCTCCACTTT. The chain joins TRBV6-5 to TRBJ1-6; a weak D match, TRBD1 (5 bases). V lost 5 bases and J lost 5, with 10 bases in between. In germline, CDR1 is MNHEY, CDR2 SVGAGI. The CDR3 covers 14 residues.

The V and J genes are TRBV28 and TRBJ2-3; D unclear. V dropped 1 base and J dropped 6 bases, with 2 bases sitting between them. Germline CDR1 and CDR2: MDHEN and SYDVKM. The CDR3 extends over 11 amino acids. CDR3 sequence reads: CASSLSDTQYF. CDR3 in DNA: TGTGCCAGCAGTTTATCTGATACGCAGTATTTT. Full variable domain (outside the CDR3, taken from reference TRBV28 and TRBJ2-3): DVKVTQSSRYLVKRTGEKVFLECVQDMDHENMFWYRQDPGLGLRLIYFSYDVKMKEKGDIPEGYSVSREKKERFSLILESASTNQTSMYLCASSLSDTQYFGPGTRLTVL.

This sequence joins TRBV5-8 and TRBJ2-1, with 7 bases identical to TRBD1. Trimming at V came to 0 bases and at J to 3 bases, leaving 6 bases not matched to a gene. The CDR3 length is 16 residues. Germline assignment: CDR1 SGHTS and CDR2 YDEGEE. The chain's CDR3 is CASSLARGSHYNEQFF. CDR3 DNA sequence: TGTGCCAGCAGCTTGGCCAGGGGGAGTCACTACAATGAGCAGTTCTTC.

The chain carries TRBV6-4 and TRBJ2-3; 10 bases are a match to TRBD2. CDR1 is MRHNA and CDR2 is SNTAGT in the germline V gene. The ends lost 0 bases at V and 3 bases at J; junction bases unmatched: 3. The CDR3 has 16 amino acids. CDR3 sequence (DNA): TGTGCCAGCAGTGACTCCAGCGGGGGGGGGACAGATACGCAGTATTTT. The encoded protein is CASSDSSGGGTDTQYF.